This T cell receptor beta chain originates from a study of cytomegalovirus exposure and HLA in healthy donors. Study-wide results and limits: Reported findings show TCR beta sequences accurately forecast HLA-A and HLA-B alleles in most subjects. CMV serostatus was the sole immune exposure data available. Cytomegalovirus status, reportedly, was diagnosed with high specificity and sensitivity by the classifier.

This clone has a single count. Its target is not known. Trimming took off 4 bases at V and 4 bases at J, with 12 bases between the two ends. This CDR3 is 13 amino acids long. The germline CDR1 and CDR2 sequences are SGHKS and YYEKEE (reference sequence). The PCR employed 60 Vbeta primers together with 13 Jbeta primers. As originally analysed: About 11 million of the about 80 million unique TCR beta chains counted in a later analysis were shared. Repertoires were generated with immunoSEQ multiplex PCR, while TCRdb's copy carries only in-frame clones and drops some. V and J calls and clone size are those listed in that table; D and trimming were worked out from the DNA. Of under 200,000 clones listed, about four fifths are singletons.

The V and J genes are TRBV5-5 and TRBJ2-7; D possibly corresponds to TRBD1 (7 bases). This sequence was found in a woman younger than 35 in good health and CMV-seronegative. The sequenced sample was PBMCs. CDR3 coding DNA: TGTGCCAGCAGCAACAGGGGACTTTACGAGCAGTACGTC. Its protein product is CASSNRGLYEQYV.